This is a list of T cell receptor beta chains from one sample in a study of identical twins. TCRdb processed the 5' RACE reads anew with MiXCR; each CDR3 protein has one entry. This table holds about 690,000 distinct CDR3 sequences, 21% found once. These same records also appear under a second study, on T cells expressing NK-cell markers.

The sequenced material came from PBMCs. These receptors originate from a woman between 18 and 30 years old in good health. Both conserved end residues are part of each CDR3. D genes are given only for firm matches. The size of a clone is reported for some rows only, either as once, few or many, or as a class for expanded clones.

few	TRBD2	TRBV20-1	TRBJ2-1	TGCAGTGCTAGAGGGCCCGGGACTAGCTTCGATGAGCAGTTCTTC	CSARGPGTSFDEQFF
.	.	TRBV5-5	TRBJ1-1	TGTGCCAGCAGCTTTGTTTTCATCCGGGTCAGGAACACTGAAGCTTTCTTT	CASSFVFIRVRNTEAFF
many	.	TRBV11-2	TRBJ2-7	TGTGCCAGCAGCTTTCCAAACCCCGAGCAGTACTTC	CASSFPNPEQYF
few	.	TRBV4-2	TRBJ1-2	TGTGCCAGCAGCCAAGATCTACAGCGGAACTATGGCTACACCTTC	CASSQDLQRNYGYTF
many	.	TRBV11-2	TRBJ1-2	TGTGCCAGCAGCTGGACAGACCTGGGCGGCTACACCTTC	CASSWTDLGGYTF
.	.	TRBV12-5	TRBJ2-7	TGTGCTAGTGGTTTGGCCTTCTCACCCTACGAGCAGTACTTC	CASGLAFSPYEQYF
.	.	TRBV12-3/TRBV12-4	TRBJ1-2	TGTGCCAGCAGGGGTAGCTATGGCTACACCTTC	CASRGSYGYTF
.	TRBD1	TRBV7-9	TRBJ2-3	TGTGCCAGCAGCTCCTTGACAGGGTCAGATACGCAGTATTTT	CASSSLTGSDTQYF
.	.	TRBV7-8	TRBJ2-1	TGTGCCAGCGTCACGGGGCACAATGAGCAGTTCTTC	CASVTGHNEQFF
once	.	TRBV2	TRBJ2-7	TGTGCCAGCAGTGAATTGCCGGTGGTGTCTTACGAGCAGTACTTC	CASSELPVVSYEQYF
.	.	TRBV10-3	TRBJ2-3	TGTGCCATCAGTGTGGCAGATACGCAGTATTTT	CAISVADTQYF
many	TRBD2	TRBV20-1	TRBJ2-1	TGCAGTGCTAGAGGGAGGGACTACCTCTACAATGAGCAGTTCTTC	CSARGRDYLYNEQFF
few	.	TRBV11-2	TRBJ2-2	TGTGCCAGCAGCCGTAACAGGGGAGGCGGGGAGCTGTTTTTT	CASSRNRGGGELFF
many	.	TRBV20-1	TRBJ2-7	TGCAGTGCTAGGGGTGGCAGCTCCTACGAGCAGTACTTC	CSARGGSSYEQYF
few	TRBD1	TRBV20-1	TRBJ2-1	TGCAGTGCTAGAGAGGCAGGGGGTAGGTACAATGAGCAGTTCTTC	CSAREAGGRYNEQFF
.	.	TRBV12-3/TRBV12-4	TRBJ2-5	TGTGCCAGCACCCCAGGGGTTTTGTTGGAGACCCAGTACTTC	CASTPGVLLETQYF
.	.	TRBV9	TRBJ2-1	TGTGCCAGCAGCGTAGGTGGGGGGGGCCATAATGAGCAGTTCTTC	CASSVGGGGHNEQFF
.	TRBD1	TRBV7-3	TRBJ2-5	TGTGCCAGCAGACGTACCGGGACAGCCCAAGAGACCCAGTACTTC	CASRRTGTAQETQYF
.	.	TRBV12-3/TRBV12-4	TRBJ1-2	TGTGCCAGCAGGTCGCTCAGAAACTCTAACTATGGCTACACCTTC	CASRSLRNSNYGYTF
.	TRBD1	TRBV5-1	TRBJ2-1	TGCGCCAGCGGAGGACAGGGGGCCTACAATGAGCAGTTCTTC	CASGGQGAYNEQFF
.	.	TRBV7-9	TRBJ2-7	TGTGCCAGCAGCTTAGTACAAGCGGGACAGTACGAGCAGTACTTC	CASSLVQAGQYEQYF
.	TRBD1	TRBV15	TRBJ2-1	TGTGCCACCAGCAGGGGGATGGGACAGTACAATGAGCAGTTCTTC	CATSRGMGQYNEQFF
few	.	TRBV4-3	TRBJ2-3	TGCGCCAGCAGCCGAGGGCCTTCGCCCCCCACAGATACGCAGTATTTT	CASSRGPSPPTDTQYF
.	TRBD2	TRBV5-1	TRBJ2-3	TGCGCCAGCAGCGGGGGTACGGGGGGGCTGGGCACAGATACGCAGTATTTT	CASSGGTGGLGTDTQYF
.	.	TRBV27	TRBJ2-1	TGTGCCAGCAGTTTAGTCATCAGCTCCTACAATGAGCAGTTCTTC	CASSLVISSYNEQFF
few	.	TRBV30	TRBJ2-6	TGTGCCTGGAGCCGTACATCAGTCTCTGGGGCCAACGTCCTGACTTTC	CAWSRTSVSGANVLTF
.	TRBD1	TRBV20-1	TRBJ1-2	TGCAGTGCTAGTGAGACAGGGACACCGCCTGCCTTC	CSASETGTPPAF
.	.	TRBV12-3/TRBV12-4	TRBJ1-2	TGTGCCAGCAGTTTAGAATGGCACTATGGCTACACCTTC	CASSLEWHYGYTF
few	.	TRBV6-1	TRBJ2-3	TGTGCCAGCAGCCGGCGACCTGGCACAGATACGCAGTATTTT	CASSRRPGTDTQYF
few	.	TRBV29-1	TRBJ2-1	TGCAGCGTTGAAGGCGGGAAGTACAATGAGCAGTTCTTC	CSVEGGKYNEQFF
.	TRBD2	TRBV20-1	TRBJ2-1	TGCAGTGCCAGGGACTACCAAGGTGAGCAGTTCTTC	CSARDYQGEQFF
.	.	TRBV7-9	TRBJ2-7	TGTGCCAGCAGCCATTCGGACGAGCAGTACTTC	CASSHSDEQYF
few	.	TRBV29-1	TRBJ2-5	TGCAGCGCCATACAAAAAGGGGACCCAGAGACCCAGTACTTC	CSAIQKGDPETQYF
.	.	TRBV6-4	TRBJ2-2	TGTGCCAGCAGTGACAGTCCCTGGGGAGCGGGCACCGGGGAGCTGTTTTTT	CASSDSPWGAGTGELFF
few	.	TRBV6-1	TRBJ2-7	TGTGCCATCGGGAAAACAGCGAACTCCTACGAGCAGTACTTC	CAIGKTANSYEQYF
many	.	TRBV7-9	TRBJ1-1	TGTGCCAGCAGGTTAAGGGGGTCTGACACTGAAGCTTTCTTT	CASRLRGSDTEAFF
.	.	TRBV20-1	TRBJ2-5	TGCAGTGCTAGAGTCCCCGAGACCCAGTACTTC	CSARVPETQYF
few	.	TRBV7-9	TRBJ2-1	TGTGCCAGCAGCCCTCATGTCCCTGAGCAGTTCTTC	CASSPHVPEQFF
.	.	TRBV19	TRBJ1-2	TGTGCCAGTAGTATCAACGGGGGATATGGCTACACCTTC	CASSINGGYGYTF
few	.	TRBV7-9	TRBJ2-7	TGTGCCAGCAGCTTAATTGGCCAGGGCCCCTACGAGCAGTACTTC	CASSLIGQGPYEQYF
few	.	TRBV7-9	TRBJ2-3	TGTGCCAGCAGCCAAGTCGGGACTGCCACAGATACGCAGTATTTT	CASSQVGTATDTQYF
.	TRBD1	TRBV5-5	TRBJ2-7	TGTGCCAGCAGCCGGGACAGGGACTCCTACGAGCAGTACTTC	CASSRDRDSYEQYF
.	.	TRBV20-1	TRBJ1-6	TGCAGTGTCCCAGGGGCAGGGCGGTCACCCCTCCACTTT	CSVPGAGRSPLHF
few	.	TRBV20-1	TRBJ2-3	TGCAGGCCTGCAGGGTTACTACTCACAGATACGCAGTATTTT	CRPAGLLLTDTQYF
few	TRBD1	TRBV29-1	TRBJ2-3	TGCAGCGTTGAAGGGGGGACAGGGTTAGCCGTTACGCAGTATTTT	CSVEGGTGLAVTQYF
many	.	TRBV9	TRBJ2-3	TGTGCCAGCAGCGCAGGGGGGACAGATACGCAGTATTTT	CASSAGGTDTQYF
.	.	TRBV7-9	TRBJ2-5	TGTGCCAGCAGCTTAATCCAGACGCAAGAGACCCAGTACTTC	CASSLIQTQETQYF
few	.	TRBV5-4	TRBJ2-2	TGTGCCAGCAGCAAAGGGTTCCAGAACACCGGGGAGCTGTTTTTT	CASSKGFQNTGELFF
.	.	TRBV21-1	TRBJ2-7	TGTGCCGGACACGGGGGGGCAAACGAGCAGTACTTC	CAGHGGANEQYF